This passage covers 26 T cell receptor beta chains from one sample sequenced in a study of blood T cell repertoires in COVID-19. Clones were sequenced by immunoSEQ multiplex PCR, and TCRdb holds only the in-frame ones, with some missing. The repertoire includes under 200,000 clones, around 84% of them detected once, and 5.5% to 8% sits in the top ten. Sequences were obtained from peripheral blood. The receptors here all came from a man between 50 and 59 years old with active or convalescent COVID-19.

Written as DNA, the CDR3 is TGTGCCAGCAGCTCGTTCTACAGGGGAAAGGCCTACGAGCAGTACTTC. This gives the protein CASSSFYRGKAYEQYF. This chain uses TRBV7-9 with TRBJ2-7; 7 nucleotides agree with TRBD1. The V and J ends lost 4 bases and 2 bases, in that order; junction bases with no gene match: 11. This CDR3 is built from 16 residues. Per the germline V gene, CDR1 is SEHNR and CDR2 is FQNEAQ (reference sequence).

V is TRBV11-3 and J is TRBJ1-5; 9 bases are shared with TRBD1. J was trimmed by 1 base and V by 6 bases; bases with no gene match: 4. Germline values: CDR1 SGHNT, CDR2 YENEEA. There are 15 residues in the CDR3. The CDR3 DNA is TGTGCCAGCAGTTCCGGGACAGGGAGCAATCAGCCCCAGCATTTT. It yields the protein CASSSGTGSNQPQHF. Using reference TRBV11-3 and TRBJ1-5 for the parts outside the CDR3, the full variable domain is EAGVVQSPRYKIIEKKQPVAFWCNPISGHNTLYWYLQNLGQGPELLIRYENEEAVDDSQLPKDRFSAERLKGVDSTLKIQPAELGDSAVYLCASSSGTGSNQPQHFGDGTRLSIL.

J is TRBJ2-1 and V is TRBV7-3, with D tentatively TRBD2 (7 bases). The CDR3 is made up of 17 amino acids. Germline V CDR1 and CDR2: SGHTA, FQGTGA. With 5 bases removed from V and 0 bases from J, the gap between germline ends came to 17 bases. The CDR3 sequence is CASSDLGGESSYNEQFF. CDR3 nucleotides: TGTGCCAGCAGCGACCTAGGGGGGGAGAGCTCCTACAATGAGCAGTTCTTC. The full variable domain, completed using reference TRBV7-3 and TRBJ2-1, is GAGVSQTPSNKVTEKGKYVELRCDPISGHTALYWYRQSLGQGPEFLIYFQGTGAADDSGLPNDRFFAVRPEGSVSTLKIQRTERGDSAVYLCASSDLGGESSYNEQFFGPGTRLTVL.

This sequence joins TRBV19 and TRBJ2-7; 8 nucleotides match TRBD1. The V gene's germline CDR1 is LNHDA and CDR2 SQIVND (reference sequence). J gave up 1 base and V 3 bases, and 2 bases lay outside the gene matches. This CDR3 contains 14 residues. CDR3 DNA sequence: TGTGCCAGTAGTATGGGACAGGTGTCCTACGAGCAGTACTTC. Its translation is CASSMGQVSYEQYF. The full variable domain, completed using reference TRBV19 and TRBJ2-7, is DGGITQSPKYLFRKEGQNVTLSCEQNLNHDAMYWYRQDPGQGLRLIYYSQIVNDFQKGDIAEGYSVSREKKESFPLTVTSAQKNPTAFYLCASSMGQVSYEQYFGPGTRLTVT.

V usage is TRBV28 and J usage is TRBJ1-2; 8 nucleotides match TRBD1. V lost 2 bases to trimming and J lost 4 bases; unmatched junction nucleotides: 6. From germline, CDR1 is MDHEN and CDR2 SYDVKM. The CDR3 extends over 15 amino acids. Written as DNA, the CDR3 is TGTGCCAGCAGTTTAGGGTCAGGGGGCGCCTATGGCTACACCTTC. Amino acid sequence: CASSLGSGGAYGYTF.

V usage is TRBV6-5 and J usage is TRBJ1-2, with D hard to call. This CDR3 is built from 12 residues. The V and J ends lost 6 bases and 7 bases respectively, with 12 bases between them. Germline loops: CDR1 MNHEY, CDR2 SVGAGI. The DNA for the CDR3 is TGTGCCAGCAGCGACGCGGTAGGTGGCTACACCTTC. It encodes CASSDAVGGYTF.

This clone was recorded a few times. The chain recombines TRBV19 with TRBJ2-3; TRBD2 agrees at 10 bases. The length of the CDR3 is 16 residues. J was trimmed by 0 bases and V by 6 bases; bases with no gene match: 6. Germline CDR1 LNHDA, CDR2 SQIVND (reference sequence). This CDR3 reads CASSGQRGGSTDTQYF. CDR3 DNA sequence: TGTGCCAGTAGCGGCCAGCGGGGGGGTAGCACAGATACGCAGTATTTT.

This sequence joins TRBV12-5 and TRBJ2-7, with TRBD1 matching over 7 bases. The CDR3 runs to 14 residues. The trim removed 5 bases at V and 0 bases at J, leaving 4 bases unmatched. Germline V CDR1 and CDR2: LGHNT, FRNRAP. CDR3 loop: CASGQSGGSYEQYF. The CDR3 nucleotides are TGTGCTAGTGGTCAATCAGGGGGCTCCTACGAGCAGTACTTC.

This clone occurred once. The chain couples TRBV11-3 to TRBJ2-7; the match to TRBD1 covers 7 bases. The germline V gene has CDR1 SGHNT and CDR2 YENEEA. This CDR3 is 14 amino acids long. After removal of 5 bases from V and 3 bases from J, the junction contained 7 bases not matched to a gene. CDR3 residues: CASSATTGNYEQYF. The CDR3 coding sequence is TGTGCCAGCAGCGCCACGACAGGGAACTACGAGCAGTACTTC.

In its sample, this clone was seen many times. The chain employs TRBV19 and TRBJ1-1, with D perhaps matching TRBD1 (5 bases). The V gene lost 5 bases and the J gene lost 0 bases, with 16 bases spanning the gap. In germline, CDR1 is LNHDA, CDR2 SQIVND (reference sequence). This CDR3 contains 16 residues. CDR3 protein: CASSANRLSMNTEAFF. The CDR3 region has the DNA TGTGCCAGTAGTGCAAACAGGTTGAGCATGAACACTGAAGCTTTCTTT. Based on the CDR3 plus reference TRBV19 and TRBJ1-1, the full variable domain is DGGITQSPKYLFRKEGQNVTLSCEQNLNHDAMYWYRQDPGQGLRLIYYSQIVNDFQKGDIAEGYSVSREKKESFPLTVTSAQKNPTAFYLCASSANRLSMNTEAFFGQGTRLTVV.

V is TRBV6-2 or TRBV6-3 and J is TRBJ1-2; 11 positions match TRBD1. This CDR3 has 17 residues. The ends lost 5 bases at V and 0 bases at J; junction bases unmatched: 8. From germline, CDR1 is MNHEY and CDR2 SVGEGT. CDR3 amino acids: CASSPSGTGGTNYGYTF. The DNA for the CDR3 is TGTGCCAGCAGTCCCTCAGGGACAGGGGGAACTAACTATGGCTACACCTTC.

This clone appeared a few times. The CDR3 sequence: CASSQPLTSLTPYEQYF. DNA of the CDR3: TGCGCCAGCAGCCAACCCTTGACTAGCCTAACACCCTACGAGCAGTACTTC. The gene calls are TRBV4-1 and TRBJ2-7; 7 bases agree with TRBD2. The V gene end was trimmed by 2 bases and the J gene end by 2 bases; junction bases not matched to a gene: 12. Germline CDR1 MGHRA, CDR2 YSYEKL. The CDR3 is 17 amino acids.

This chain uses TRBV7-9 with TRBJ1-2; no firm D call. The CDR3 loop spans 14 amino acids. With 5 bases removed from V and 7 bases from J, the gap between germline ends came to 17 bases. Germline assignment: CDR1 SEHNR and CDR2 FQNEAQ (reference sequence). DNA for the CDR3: TGTGCCAGCAGCCCCCCAGCCGGGTCCGGTGGCTACACCTTC. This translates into CASSPPAGSGGYTF.

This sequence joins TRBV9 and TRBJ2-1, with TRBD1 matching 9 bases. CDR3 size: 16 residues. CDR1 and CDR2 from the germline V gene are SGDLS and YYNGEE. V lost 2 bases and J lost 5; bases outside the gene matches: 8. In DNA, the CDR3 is TGTGCCAGCAGCGTTCCGGGGACAGGGCCCAACAATGAGCAGTTCTTC. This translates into CASSVPGTGPNNEQFF. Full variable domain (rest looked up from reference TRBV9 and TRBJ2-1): DSGVTQTPKHLITATGQRVTLRCSPRSGDLSVYWYQQSLDQGLQFLIQYYNGEERAKGNILERFSAQQFPDLHSELNLSSLELGDSALYFCASSVPGTGPNNEQFFGPGTRLTVL.

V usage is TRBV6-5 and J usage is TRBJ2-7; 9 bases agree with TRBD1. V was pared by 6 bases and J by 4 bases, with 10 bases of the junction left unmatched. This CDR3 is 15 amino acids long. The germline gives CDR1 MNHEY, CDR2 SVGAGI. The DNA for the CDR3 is TGTGCCAGCAGCCAAAACAGGGGGCTCATATACGAGCAGTACTTC. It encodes CASSQNRGLIYEQYF.

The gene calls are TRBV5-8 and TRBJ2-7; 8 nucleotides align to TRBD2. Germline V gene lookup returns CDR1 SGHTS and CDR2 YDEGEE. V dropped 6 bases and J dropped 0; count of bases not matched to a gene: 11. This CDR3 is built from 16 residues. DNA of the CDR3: TGTGCCAGCACCCTCGAGAGTCTAGCGGGCTCCTACGAGCAGTACTTC. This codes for CASTLESLAGSYEQYF.

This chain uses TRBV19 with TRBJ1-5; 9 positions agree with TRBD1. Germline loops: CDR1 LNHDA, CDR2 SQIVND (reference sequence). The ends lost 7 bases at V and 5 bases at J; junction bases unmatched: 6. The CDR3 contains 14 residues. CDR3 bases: TGTGCCAGTATGAGGACAGGGGAATATCAGCCCCAGCATTTT. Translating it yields CASMRTGEYQPQHF. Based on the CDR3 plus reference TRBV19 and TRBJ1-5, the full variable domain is DGGITQSPKYLFRKEGQNVTLSCEQNLNHDAMYWYRQDPGQGLRLIYYSQIVNDFQKGDIAEGYSVSREKKESFPLTVTSAQKNPTAFYLCASMRTGEYQPQHFGDGTRLSIL.

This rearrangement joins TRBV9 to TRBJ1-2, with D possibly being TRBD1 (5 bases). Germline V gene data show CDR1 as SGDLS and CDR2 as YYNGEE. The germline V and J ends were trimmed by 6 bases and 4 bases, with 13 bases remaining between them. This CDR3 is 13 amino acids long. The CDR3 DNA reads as TGTGCCAGCACCGGCCCGGGGGGCTATGGCTACACCTTC. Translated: CASTGPGGYGYTF.

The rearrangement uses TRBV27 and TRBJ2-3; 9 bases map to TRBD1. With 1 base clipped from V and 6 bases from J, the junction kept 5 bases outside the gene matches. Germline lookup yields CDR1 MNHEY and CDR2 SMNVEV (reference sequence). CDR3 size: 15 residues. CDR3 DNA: TGTGCCAGCAGTTTATGGACAGGGGTGGGGGATACGCAGTATTTT. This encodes CASSLWTGVGDTQYF.

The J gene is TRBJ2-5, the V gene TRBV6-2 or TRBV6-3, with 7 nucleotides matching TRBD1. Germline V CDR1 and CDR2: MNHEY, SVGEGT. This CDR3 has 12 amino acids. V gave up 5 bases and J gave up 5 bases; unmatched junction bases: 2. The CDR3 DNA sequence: TGTGCCAGCAGTAGGGGGCGGGAGACCCAGTACTTC. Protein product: CASSRGRETQYF.

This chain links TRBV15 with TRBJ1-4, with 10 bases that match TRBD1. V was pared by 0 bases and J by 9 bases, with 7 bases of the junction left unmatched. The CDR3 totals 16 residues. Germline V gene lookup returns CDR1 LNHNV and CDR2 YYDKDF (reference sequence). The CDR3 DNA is TGTGCCACCAGCAGAGACTCTGGGACAGGGGTTAAAAAACTGTTTTTT. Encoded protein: CATSRDSGTGVKKLFF.

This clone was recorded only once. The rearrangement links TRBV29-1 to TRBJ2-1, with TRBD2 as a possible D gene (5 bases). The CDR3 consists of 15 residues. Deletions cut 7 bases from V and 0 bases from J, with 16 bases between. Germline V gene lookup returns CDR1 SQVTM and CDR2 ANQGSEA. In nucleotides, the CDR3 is TGCAGCGCCCCGAGCGGTTATAGCTCCTACAATGAGCAGTTCTTC. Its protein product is CSAPSGYSSYNEQFF.

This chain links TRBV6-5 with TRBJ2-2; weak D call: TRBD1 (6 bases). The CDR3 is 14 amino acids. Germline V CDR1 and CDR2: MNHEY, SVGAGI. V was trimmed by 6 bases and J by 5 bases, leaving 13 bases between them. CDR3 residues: CASRDRPSTGELFF. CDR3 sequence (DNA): TGTGCCAGCAGGGACAGACCCTCAACCGGGGAGCTGTTTTTT.

For the CDR3, the DNA is TGCAGCGTTCGGACTTCTCGGGACTACGAGCAGTACTTC. Translating gives CSVRTSRDYEQYF. The chain combines TRBV29-1 with TRBJ2-7; D is perhaps TRBD2 (5 bases). V was clipped by 5 bases and J by 3 bases, with 14 bases between them. Germline CDR1 reads SQVTM; CDR2 reads ANQGSEA. The CDR3 has 13 residues.

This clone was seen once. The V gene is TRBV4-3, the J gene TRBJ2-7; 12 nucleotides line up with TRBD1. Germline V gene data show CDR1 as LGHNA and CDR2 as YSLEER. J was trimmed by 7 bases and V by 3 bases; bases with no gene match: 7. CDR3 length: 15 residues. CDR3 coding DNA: TGCGCCAGCAGCCATCCGGGACAGGGGGCCGGGGAGCAGTACTTC. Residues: CASSHPGQGAGEQYF.

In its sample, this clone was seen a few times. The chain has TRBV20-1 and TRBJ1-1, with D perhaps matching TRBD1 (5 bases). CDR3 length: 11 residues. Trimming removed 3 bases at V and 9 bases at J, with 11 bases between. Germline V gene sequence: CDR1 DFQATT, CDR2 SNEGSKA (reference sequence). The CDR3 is CSASPQGKAFF. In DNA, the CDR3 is TGCAGTGCTAGTCCTCAGGGAAAAGCTTTCTTT.